The entry below describes one T cell receptor (beta chain). Antigen unknown. The CDR3 totals 15 residues. Germline loops: CDR1 SGDLS, CDR2 YYNGEE. The V and J ends lost 1 base and 5 bases respectively, with 12 bases between them. Data came from immunoSEQ multiplex PCR; TCRdb stores just in-frame clones and leaves some out. This sample yields about 180,000 clones, of which about nine tenths are seen a single time; around 3% belongs to the top ten. This sample is part of a study of T cell responses to AZD1222 COVID-19 vaccine. Findings of the study overall: Unmutated regions of variants are reportedly targeted by nearly half of spike-specific TCRs. Repertoires were sampled only after the peak T cell response. Donors were mostly white British, more females; clonal diversity possibly underestimated.

J is TRBJ1-4 and V is TRBV9; D perhaps matches TRBD1 (6 bases). This sample comprised peripheral blood, obtained on day 0 of AZD1222 vaccination. This sequence originates from an adult in good health. The CDR3 nucleotides read TGTGCCAGCAGCGTATTGGGGGGCCCAAATGAAAAACTGTTTTTT. This codes for CASSVLGGPNEKLFF.